The following is a T cell receptor (beta chain) sequence with its context. Its antigen is undetermined. The repertoire was sequenced with immunoSEQ multiplex PCR; TCRdb's copy has only in-frame clones and lacks some. The data contain about 16,000 clones, approximately 83% of them singletons. Germline lookup yields CDR1 SGHDN and CDR2 FVKESK. V dropped 1 base and J dropped 4; count of bases not matched to a gene: 4. The CDR3 totals 16 residues. The sample originates from a study of T cell clonotyping in hematopoietic cell transplantation. Overall study findings and caveats: Cells were unsorted, so CD4 and CD8 contributions were not separated. Graft donor and pretransplant recipient Inverse Simpson Index values predicted broader posttransplant TCR diversity. After transplant, recipient diversity fell while pathologically expanded clonotypes grew through day 180.

Sample: peripheral blood mononuclear cells. This clonotype originated in a woman in her forties in good health. Some clones in this sample may be carry-over from other donors' samples. This chain uses TRBV14 with TRBJ2-1, with 10 bases aligning to TRBD2. For the CDR3, the DNA is TGTGCCAGCAGCCAAGTAGGAGCGGGAGGGTACAATGAGCAGTTCTTC. Translating gives CASSQVGAGGYNEQFF.